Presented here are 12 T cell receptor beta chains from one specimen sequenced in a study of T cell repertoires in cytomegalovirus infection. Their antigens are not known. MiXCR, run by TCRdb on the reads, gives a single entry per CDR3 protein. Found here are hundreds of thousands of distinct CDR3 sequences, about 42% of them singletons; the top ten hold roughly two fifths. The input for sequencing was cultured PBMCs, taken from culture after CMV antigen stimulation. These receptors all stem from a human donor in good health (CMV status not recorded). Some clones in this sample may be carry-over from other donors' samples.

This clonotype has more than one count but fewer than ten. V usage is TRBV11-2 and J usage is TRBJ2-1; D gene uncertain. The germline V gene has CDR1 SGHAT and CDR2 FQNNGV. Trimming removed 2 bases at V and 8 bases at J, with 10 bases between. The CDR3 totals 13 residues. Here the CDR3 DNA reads TGTGCCAGCAGCTTACGCGGCCTCCATGAGCAGTTCTTC. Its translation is CASSLRGLHEQFF.

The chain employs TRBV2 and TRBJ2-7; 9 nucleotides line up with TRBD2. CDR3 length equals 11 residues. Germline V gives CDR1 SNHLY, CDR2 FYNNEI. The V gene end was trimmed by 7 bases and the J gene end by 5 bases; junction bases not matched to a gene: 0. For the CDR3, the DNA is TGTGCCAGCAAGCGGGGGGACGAGCAGTACTTC. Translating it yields CASKRGDEQYF.

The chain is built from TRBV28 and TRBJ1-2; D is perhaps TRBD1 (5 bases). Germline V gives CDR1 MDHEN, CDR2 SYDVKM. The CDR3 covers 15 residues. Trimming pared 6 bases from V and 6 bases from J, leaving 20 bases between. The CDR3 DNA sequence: TGTGCCAGCAGCTCCCGGGCCCGGGGGGATCATGGCTACACCTTC. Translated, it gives CASSSRARGDHGYTF.

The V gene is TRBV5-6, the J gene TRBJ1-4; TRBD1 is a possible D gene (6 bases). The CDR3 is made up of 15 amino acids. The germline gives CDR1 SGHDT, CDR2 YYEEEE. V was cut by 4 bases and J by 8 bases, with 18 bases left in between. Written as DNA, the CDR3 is TGTGCCAGCAGCGGATCAGGGGCCGGGGAAGAAAAACTGTTTTTT. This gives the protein CASSGSGAGEEKLFF.

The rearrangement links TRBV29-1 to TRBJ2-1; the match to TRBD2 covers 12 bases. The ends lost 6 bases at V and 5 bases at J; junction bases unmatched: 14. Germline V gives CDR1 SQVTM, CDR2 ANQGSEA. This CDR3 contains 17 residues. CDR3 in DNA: TGCAGCGTCCTACCGATCGGGACTAGCGGGTTTAACAATGAGCAGTTCTTC. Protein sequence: CSVLPIGTSGFNNEQFF.

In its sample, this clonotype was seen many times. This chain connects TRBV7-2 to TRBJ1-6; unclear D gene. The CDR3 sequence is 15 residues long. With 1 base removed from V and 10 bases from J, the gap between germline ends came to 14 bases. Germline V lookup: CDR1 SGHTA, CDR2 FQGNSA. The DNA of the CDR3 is TGTGCCAGCAGCTTAGGCTACGCGGAAGGATCACCCCTCCACTTT. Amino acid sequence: CASSLGYAEGSPLHF.

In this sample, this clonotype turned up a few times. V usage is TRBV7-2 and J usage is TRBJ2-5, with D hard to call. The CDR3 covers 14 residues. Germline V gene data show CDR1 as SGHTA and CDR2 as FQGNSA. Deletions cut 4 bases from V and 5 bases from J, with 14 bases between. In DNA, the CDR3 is TGTGCCAGCAGCTCTACTTACAACCGGGAGACCCAGTACTTC. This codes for CASSSTYNRETQYF.

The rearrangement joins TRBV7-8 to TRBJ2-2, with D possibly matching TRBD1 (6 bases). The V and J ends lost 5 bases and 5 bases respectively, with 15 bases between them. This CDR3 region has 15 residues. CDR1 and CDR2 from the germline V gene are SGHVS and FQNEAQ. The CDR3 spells CASSIGGVGTGELFF. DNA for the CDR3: TGTGCCAGCAGCATAGGGGGAGTCGGAACCGGGGAGCTGTTTTTT.

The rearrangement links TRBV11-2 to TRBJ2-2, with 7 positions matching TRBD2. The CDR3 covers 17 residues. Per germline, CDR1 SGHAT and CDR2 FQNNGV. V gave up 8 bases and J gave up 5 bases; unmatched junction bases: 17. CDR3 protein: CASPGPLAGVGTGELFF. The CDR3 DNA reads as TGTGCCAGCCCCGGACCACTGGCGGGAGTAGGGACCGGGGAGCTGTTTTTT.

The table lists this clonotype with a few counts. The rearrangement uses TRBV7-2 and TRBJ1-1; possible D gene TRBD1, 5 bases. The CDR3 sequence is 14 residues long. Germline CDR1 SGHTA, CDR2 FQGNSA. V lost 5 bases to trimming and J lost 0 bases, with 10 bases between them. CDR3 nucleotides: TGTGCCAGCAGCGTGGGACGGCTGAACACTGAAGCTTTCTTT. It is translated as CASSVGRLNTEAFF.

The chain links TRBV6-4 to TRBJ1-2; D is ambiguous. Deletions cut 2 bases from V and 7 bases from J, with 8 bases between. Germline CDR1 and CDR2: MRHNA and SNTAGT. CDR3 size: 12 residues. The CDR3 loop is CASSDPYTGYTF. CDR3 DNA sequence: TGTGCCAGCAGTGACCCCTACACTGGCTACACCTTC.

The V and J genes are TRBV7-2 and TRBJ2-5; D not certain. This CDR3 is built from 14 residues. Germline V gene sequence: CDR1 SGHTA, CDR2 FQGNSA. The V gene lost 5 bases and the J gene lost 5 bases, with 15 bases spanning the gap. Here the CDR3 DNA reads TGTGCCAGCAGCCAAGACCCATCATCCGAGACCCAGTACTTC. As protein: CASSQDPSSETQYF.